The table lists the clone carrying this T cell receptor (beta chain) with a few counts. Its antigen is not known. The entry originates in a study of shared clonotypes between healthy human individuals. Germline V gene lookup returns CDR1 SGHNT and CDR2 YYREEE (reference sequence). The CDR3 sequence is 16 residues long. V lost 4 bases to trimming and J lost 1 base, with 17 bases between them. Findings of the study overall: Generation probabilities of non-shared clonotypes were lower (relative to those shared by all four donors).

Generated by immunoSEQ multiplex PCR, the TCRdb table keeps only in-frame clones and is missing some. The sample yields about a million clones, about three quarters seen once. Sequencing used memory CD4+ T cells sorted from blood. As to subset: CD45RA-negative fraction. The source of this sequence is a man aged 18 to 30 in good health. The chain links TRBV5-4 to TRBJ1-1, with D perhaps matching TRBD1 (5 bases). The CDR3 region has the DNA TGTGCCAGCAGCCCCGACAGTTCCTATCGGAACACTGAAGCTTTCTTT. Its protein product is CASSPDSSYRNTEAFF. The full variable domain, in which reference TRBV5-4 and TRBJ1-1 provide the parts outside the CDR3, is ETGVTQSPTHLIKTRGQQVTLRCSSQSGHNTVSWYQQALGQGPQFIFQYYREEENGRGNFPPRFSGLQFPNYSSELNVNALELDDSALYLCASSPDSSYRNTEAFFGQGTRLTVV.